This T cell receptor (beta chain) was retrieved from a study of OX40 agonist ivuxolimab in advanced cancers. Study results and limitations: More expanded clones were found, on average, in CD8+ than in CD4+ T cells.

As for this clone: No antigen is known for it.

Here immunoSEQ multiplex PCR was the method, and the copy in TCRdb shows in-frame clones only, minus some. Seen here are some 12,000 clones, about 82% observed once, and the top ten hold under 11%. The germline V gene has CDR1 SGHNT and CDR2 YYREEE (reference sequence). V was clipped by 2 bases and J by 5 bases, with 8 bases between them. The CDR3 sequence is 13 residues long. The clonotype originates from an adult with an advanced solid tumor such as melanoma, head and neck, liver or kidney cancer. J is TRBJ2-1 and V is TRBV5-4, with no clear D. The sequences come from CD4+ or CD8+ T cells sorted from blood, collected in a trial of the OX40 agonist ivuxolimab. This CDR3 reads CASSLGGHNEQFF. CDR3 DNA: TGTGCCAGCAGCTTAGGCGGTCACAATGAGCAGTTCTTC. Filled out from reference TRBV5-4 and TRBJ2-1, the complete variable domain reads ETGVTQSPTHLIKTRGQQVTLRCSSQSGHNTVSWYQQALGQGPQFIFQYYREEENGRGNFPPRFSGLQFPNYSSELNVNALELDDSALYLCASSLGGHNEQFFGPGTRLTVL.